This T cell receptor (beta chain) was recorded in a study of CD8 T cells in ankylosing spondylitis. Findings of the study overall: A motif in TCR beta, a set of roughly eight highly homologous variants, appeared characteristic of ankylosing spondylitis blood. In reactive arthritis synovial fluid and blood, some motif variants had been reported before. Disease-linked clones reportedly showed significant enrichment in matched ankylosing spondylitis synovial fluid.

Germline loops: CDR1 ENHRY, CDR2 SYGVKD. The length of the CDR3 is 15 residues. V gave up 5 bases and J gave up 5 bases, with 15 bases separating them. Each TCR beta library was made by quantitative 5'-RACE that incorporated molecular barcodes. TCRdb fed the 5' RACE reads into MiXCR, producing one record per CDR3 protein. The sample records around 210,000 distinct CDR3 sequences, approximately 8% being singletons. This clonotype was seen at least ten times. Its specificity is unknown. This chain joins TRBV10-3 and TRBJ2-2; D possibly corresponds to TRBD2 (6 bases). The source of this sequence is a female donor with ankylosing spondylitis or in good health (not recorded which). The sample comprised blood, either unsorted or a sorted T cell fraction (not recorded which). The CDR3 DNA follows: TGTGCCATCAGTCCCGGGACTCGGGGGACCGGGGAGCTGTTTTTT. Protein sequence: CAISPGTRGTGELFF.